This passage covers 18 T cell receptor beta chains from one sample sequenced in a study of CD8+ T cells in alopecia areata. Sequencing used cDNA as its template, made by extracting RNA and reverse transcribing it. The protocol was immunoSEQ multiplex PCR, while the TCRdb copy is restricted to in-frame clones and leaves out a portion. The sample lists 150,000 to 190,000 clones, around 50% occurring once. The specimen was CD8+ T cells sorted from blood, collected at week 0. These receptors were taken from a human donor with alopecia areata.

The chain carries TRBV9 and TRBJ1-2; D gene ambiguous. This CDR3 contains 12 residues. CDR1 is SGDLS and CDR2 is YYNGEE in the germline V gene. Trimming took 4 bases from V and 2 from J, leaving 6 bases between them. This CDR3 reads CASSPRNYGYTF. Here the CDR3 DNA reads TGTGCCAGCAGCCCAAGGAACTATGGCTACACCTTC.

The V call is TRBV5-6, the J call TRBJ2-7; no clear D gene. Germline V lookup: CDR1 SGHDT, CDR2 YYEEEE. This CDR3 has 13 residues. Trimming stripped 4 bases from V and 0 bases from J, with 8 bases between. The CDR3 DNA reads as TGTGCCAGCAGCCACTCCAGCTCCTACGAGCAGTACTTC. Encoded protein: CASSHSSSYEQYF. Combining the CDR3 with reference TRBV5-6 and TRBJ2-7 gives the whole variable domain DAGVTQSPTHLIKTRGQQVTLRCSPKSGHDTVSWYQQALGQGPQFIFQYYEEEERQRGNFPDRFSGHQFPNYSSELNVNALLLGDSALYLCASSHSSSYEQYFGPGTRLTVT.

The J gene is TRBJ1-2, the V gene TRBV13; the D is unclear. CDR1 is PRHDT and CDR2 is FYEKMQ in the germline V gene (reference sequence). The CDR3 contains 12 residues. The V end lost 4 bases, the J end lost 7 bases, and 10 bases lay between the germline ends. This CDR3 reads CASSSGRAGYTF. CDR3 bases: TGTGCCAGCAGCTCCGGTAGGGCTGGCTACACCTTC. Together with reference TRBV13 and TRBJ1-2, the CDR3 gives the full variable domain: AAGVIQSPRHLIKEKRETATLKCYPIPRHDTVYWYQQGPGQDPQFLISFYEKMQSDKGSIPDRFSAQQFSDYHSELNMSSLELGDSALYFCASSSGRAGYTFGSGTRLTVV.

V usage is TRBV30 and J usage is TRBJ1-2; the D is unclear. CDR1 and CDR2 from the germline V gene are GTSNPN and SVGIG (reference sequence). The CDR3 is made up of 12 amino acids. Trimming left V 1 base short and J 5 bases short, with 8 bases between. The CDR3 region is CAWSEGDYGYTF. The CDR3 DNA sequence: TGTGCCTGGAGTGAGGGAGATTATGGCTACACCTTC.

This rearrangement joins TRBV11-1 to TRBJ2-1, with D possibly called TRBD1 or TRBD2 (5 bases each). Trimming shortened V by 4 bases and J by 6 bases, and 13 bases separated the two germline ends. The germline V gene encodes CDR1 SGHAT and CDR2 FQDESV (reference sequence). The CDR3 runs to 14 residues. CDR3 coding DNA: TGTGCCAGCAGCTCAAGGGGACGGCCCAATGAGCAGTTCTTC. Its protein is CASSSRGRPNEQFF. The whole variable domain, filled in from reference TRBV11-1 and TRBJ2-1, reads EAEVAQSPRYKITEKSQAVAFWCDPISGHATLYWYRQILGQGPELLVQFQDESVVDDSQLPKDRFSAERLKGVDSTLKIQPAELGDSAMYLCASSSRGRPNEQFFGPGTRLTVL.

Only one count was recorded for this clone. V and J are TRBV2 and TRBJ2-3; 8 bases map to TRBD2. Germline assignment: CDR1 SNHLY and CDR2 FYNNEI. J was trimmed by 2 bases and V by 5 bases; bases with no gene match: 6. CDR3 length: 15 amino acids. CDR3 in amino acids: CASSQLAAHTDTQYF. The CDR3 DNA reads TGTGCCAGCAGTCAACTAGCGGCCCACACAGATACGCAGTATTTT.

This clone was found a few times. V usage is TRBV19 and J usage is TRBJ1-2; 8 bases line up with TRBD1. The germline CDR1 and CDR2 sequences are LNHDA and SQIVND (reference sequence). With V trimmed by 10 bases and J by 9 bases, 4 bases remained unmatched. There are 10 residues in the CDR3. The CDR3 spells CATRDRSYTF. The DNA of the CDR3 is TGTGCCACCCGGGACAGGAGCTACACCTTC.

The chain uses TRBV10-2 and TRBJ2-4; TRBD1 might be the D (5 bases). The V gene lost 4 bases and the J gene lost 6 bases, with 13 bases spanning the gap. This CDR3 is 14 amino acids long. Germline V gives CDR1 WSHSY, CDR2 SAAADI. For the CDR3, the DNA is TGCGCCAGCAGTGGTGGGGCAAAACTAAACATTCAGTACTTC. This encodes CASSGGAKLNIQYF.

The V call is TRBV29-1, the J call TRBJ2-6; no reliable D call. Germline V gives CDR1 SQVTM, CDR2 ANQGSEA. The CDR3 spans 13 residues. V was clipped by 3 bases and J by 12 bases, with 15 bases between them. The DNA for the CDR3 is TGCAGCGTTGATCCCCCCGGGCAGGCCGTCCTGACTTTC. This translates into CSVDPPGQAVLTF.

This clone came up a few times. The rearrangement joins TRBV29-1 to TRBJ1-1, with D perhaps matching TRBD1 (5 bases). V lost 8 bases and J lost 1, with 17 bases in between. The CDR3 has 14 residues. CDR1 and CDR2 from the germline V gene are SQVTM and ANQGSEA. This CDR3 is CSSSGVIENTEAFF. CDR3 nucleotides: TGCAGCTCCTCGGGGGTGATAGAGAACACTGAAGCTTTCTTT.

The chain has TRBV7-6 and TRBJ2-7; no clear D gene. This CDR3 spans 12 amino acids. Germline values: CDR1 SGHVS, CDR2 FNYEAQ. V lost 5 bases to trimming and J lost 7 bases, with 12 bases between them. The DNA for the CDR3 is TGTGCCAGCAGCCGCCTGAACGAAGAGCAGTACTTC. It yields the protein CASSRLNEEQYF.

This clone was detected a few times. The V gene is TRBV5-4, the J gene TRBJ2-4; 8 bases match TRBD1. Germline CDR1 reads SGHNT; CDR2 reads YYREEE (reference sequence). The CDR3 covers 15 residues. Trimming took 3 bases from V and 3 from J; bases not matched to a gene: 5. This chain's CDR3 is CASSSPDRGKNIQYF. In DNA form, the CDR3 reads TGTGCCAGCAGCTCACCTGACAGGGGCAAAAACATTCAGTACTTC.

The V gene is TRBV19, the J gene TRBJ1-1; no clear D. Trimming cost V 8 bases and J 6 bases, with 16 bases left between them. Germline V gene lookup returns CDR1 LNHDA and CDR2 SQIVND (reference sequence). The CDR3 is 13 residues long. This CDR3 reads CASGRDSMAEAFF. The CDR3 bases are TGTGCCAGTGGACGGGATTCGATGGCTGAAGCTTTCTTT.

The V gene is TRBV30, the J gene TRBJ2-4; TRBD2 matches at 8 bases. The CDR3 sequence is 16 residues long. V lost 3 bases and J lost 3; bases outside the gene matches: 10. Germline V CDR1 and CDR2: GTSNPN, SVGIG (reference sequence). CDR3 residues: CAWRGRGGLDKNIQYF. The CDR3 DNA follows: TGTGCCTGGAGGGGCCGGGGGGGCCTGGACAAAAACATTCAGTACTTC.

This sequence joins TRBV29-1 and TRBJ2-1; D might be TRBD2 (5 bases). Trimming pared 6 bases from V and 8 bases from J, leaving 11 bases between. Germline lookup yields CDR1 SQVTM and CDR2 ANQGSEA. The CDR3 length is 11 residues. The CDR3: CSVDYGDEQFF. The CDR3 bases are TGCAGCGTAGATTACGGGGATGAGCAGTTCTTC.

The chain is built from TRBV27 and TRBJ1-4; 7 bases fit TRBD1. V dropped 6 bases and J dropped 7; count of bases not matched to a gene: 5. From germline, CDR1 is MNHEY and CDR2 SMNVEV (reference sequence). This CDR3 comprises 13 residues. As DNA, the CDR3 is TGTGCCAGCAGCAGGGGGTTTGGTGAAAAACTGTTTTTT. Protein sequence: CASSRGFGEKLFF.

The rearrangement links TRBV5-5 to TRBJ1-2, with 8 bases aligning to TRBD1. Germline-derived CDR1 and CDR2 are SGHKS and YYEKEE (reference sequence). CDR3 length equals 14 residues. Germline trimming cut 5 bases from V and 7 bases from J; bases unmatched to any gene: 10. Written as DNA, the CDR3 is TGTGCCAGCAGTACGGAGGACAGGGCGAGTGGCTACACCTTC. Amino acid sequence: CASSTEDRASGYTF.

The chain combines TRBV27 with TRBJ2-7, with D tentatively TRBD2 (5 bases). Germline V gene sequence: CDR1 MNHEY, CDR2 SMNVEV (reference sequence). The CDR3 totals 15 residues. The V gene lost 3 bases and the J gene lost 0 bases, with 12 bases spanning the gap. CDR3 sequence: CASSFGGSTSYEQYF. The CDR3 DNA reads as TGTGCCAGCAGTTTCGGAGGATCTACCTCCTACGAGCAGTACTTC.